The 5 T cell receptor beta chains presented below share a single source sample, sequenced in a study of blood T cell repertoires in COVID-19. The assay was immunoSEQ multiplex PCR, and TCRdb's table has in-frame clones only and misses some. The sample lists around 65,000 clones; 82% were seen once. The sample comprised peripheral blood. These receptors all stem from a man of 80 years or more with active COVID-19.

Details on this clone: This specimen includes other DNA sequences encoding the same CDR3. The chain carries TRBV9 and TRBJ1-1, with 7 positions matching TRBD1. The V segment lost 4 bases and the J segment 2 bases; nucleotides outside the gene matches: 5. Germline V gene data show CDR1 as SGDLS and CDR2 as YYNGEE. The CDR3 contains 14 residues. The CDR3 DNA reads as TGTGCCAGCAGCCCGAGACAGGGTAACACTGAAGCTTTCTTT. Amino acids: CASSPRQGNTEAFF. Full variable domain (rest looked up from reference TRBV9 and TRBJ1-1): DSGVTQTPKHLITATGQRVTLRCSPRSGDLSVYWYQQSLDQGLQFLIQYYNGEERAKGNILERFSAQQFPDLHSELNLSSLELGDSALYFCASSPRQGNTEAFFGQGTRLTVV.

This clone was recorded only once. The V and J genes are TRBV7-8 and TRBJ2-1; D perhaps matches TRBD1 (7 bases). In germline, CDR1 is SGHVS, CDR2 FQNEAQ. The CDR3 runs 16 residues. V was trimmed by 6 bases and J by 7 bases, leaving 22 bases between them. Written as DNA, the CDR3 is TGTGCCAGCAGATATCAGGGGGGAGCGCAGATTAATGAGCAGTTCTTC. Protein: CASRYQGGAQINEQFF.

The CDR3: CAFPPETQYF. CDR3 in DNA: TGTGCCTTCCCCCCGGAGACCCAGTACTTC. The chain combines TRBV10-3 with TRBJ2-5; D gene uncertain. Germline CDR1 is ENHRY and CDR2 is SYGVKD. CDR3 length: 10 amino acids. Trimming removed 11 bases from V and 5 bases from J, with 9 bases in between.

V gene TRBV27 combines with J gene TRBJ2-5, with TRBD1 matching 7 bases. Germline V gene data show CDR1 as MNHEY and CDR2 as SMNVEV (reference sequence). There are 15 residues in the CDR3. J was trimmed by 2 bases and V by 5 bases; bases with no gene match: 8. The CDR3 bases are TGTGCCAGCAGTATTAGTTTCAGGGGGCAAGAGACCCAGTACTTC. As protein: CASSISFRGQETQYF.

This clone came up once. This chain links TRBV7-8 with TRBJ2-1; 12 nucleotides agree with TRBD2. Trimming cost V 0 bases and J 2 bases; bases outside gene matches: 5. CDR3 length equals 18 residues. The V gene's germline CDR1 is SGHVS and CDR2 FQNEAQ. In nucleotides, the CDR3 is TGTGCCAGCAGCTTAGCGCGAAGACTAGCGGGGGCCTACAATGAGCAGTTCTTC. Translating it yields CASSLARRLAGAYNEQFF.